The present T cell receptor beta chain was sequenced within a study of regulatory T cells in long-lasting Graves disease (dated by TCRdb to the early 2020s). In the study overall: Antithyroid drugs had been taken for less than 3 months by newly diagnosed Graves' disease patients. This study used TCR sequencing and RNA sequencing of peripheral blood to compare persistent Graves' disease patients against newly diagnosed Graves' disease patients. The study was conducted in China and was registered as a clinical trial. A total of about 33 samples underwent TCR sequencing, from around 13 patients with persistent Graves' disease and some 20 patients with newly diagnosed Graves' disease.

The germline V gene gives CDR1 as SGHAT and CDR2 as FQNNGV. The CDR3, from cysteine to phenylalanine, totals 12 residues. Only the CDR3 part of the read is kept: 36 bases, read in frame from the first base. The time point tag for this specimen amounts to: newly diagnosed GD, antithyroid drugs for less than 3 months. RNA was extracted from PBMCs in TRIzol for both TCR sequencing and RNA sequencing. Graves' disease was diagnosed according to American Thyroid Association guidelines. Patients for the study were recruited at an endocrinology department in Xi'an, China. Each patient gave approximately 9.7 milliliters of peripheral blood, collected in an EDTA anticoagulant tube. Ficoll Paque Plus density gradient separation was used to isolate PBMCs, and no further T cell sorting was done. RNA quality was checked with an Agilent 2100 Bioanalyzer and agarose gel, and concentration with a NanoDrop 2000. Turning to this clonotype: Its specific antigen is unknown. A much bigger clone sits one base away, suggesting this may be a read error.

Libraries were prepared through multiplex PCR. Sequencing instrument: Illumina HiSeq 4000. iRepertoire HTBI primers and Arm-PCR amplification of CDR3 regions were used to construct TCR beta libraries. Before sequencing, the PCR products underwent gel purification. Processing in the source paper ran as follows. Gene usage analysis of CDR3 amino acid clonotypes relied on the 60 to 65 TRBV and 12 to 15 TRBJ segments identified across samples. COPE and FqMerger were used to merge the filtered high-quality paired reads into contigs. Contigs were aligned with BLAST to IMGT TRBV, TRBD and TRBJ reference genes, and CDR3 was defined per IMGT. Highly expanded clones were defined as clonotypes with a frequency above 0.1%. Shannon entropy was used to measure repertoire diversity, and the Gini coefficient was used to measure V-J evenness. Public clonotypes were defined as clonotypes shared by more than one individual. In-frame beta chains were kept once TCRdb had trimmed the public reads at Q25 with fastp and called clones with MiXCR. Records with the same CDR3 protein are collapsed into one entry carrying the most frequent genes and DNA. The V and J calls follow TCRdb's processing rather than the paper's. A total of 300,000 to 400,000 distinct CDR3 sequences appear in this sample, around 16% of them only once. The top ten hold 22% of the sample.

Here is what the overall study found, with its caveats: Preferential use of TRBV28, TRBJ1-2 and TRBJ2-5 was observed in persistent disease, whereas TRBV20-1 and TRBJ2-1 were favored in newly diagnosed disease. Only the TCR beta chain was sequenced and analyzed. More public clonotypes were shared among persistent patients (2,741) than among newly diagnosed patients (just under 1,000). The study examined only peripheral blood because the primary lesion, thyroid tissue, could not be accessed. Compared with newly diagnosed patients, persistent Graves' disease patients had lower TCR Shannon entropy and fewer highly expanded clones, which suggests clonal expansion. As a limitation, the authors acknowledged that the small sample size may reduce accuracy.

This specimen consisted of peripheral blood mononuclear cells (PBMCs), obtained at new diagnosis, from a patient treated with antithyroid drugs. The clonotype comes from a female donor with Graves disease. Rearrangement joined TRBV11-2 to TRBJ2-2, with TRBD2 as a weak D call on 5 bases. At the DNA level, the sequence is TGTGCCAGCAACCCATCCGACGGGGAGCTGTCTTTT. Its coded protein is CASNPSDGELSF.